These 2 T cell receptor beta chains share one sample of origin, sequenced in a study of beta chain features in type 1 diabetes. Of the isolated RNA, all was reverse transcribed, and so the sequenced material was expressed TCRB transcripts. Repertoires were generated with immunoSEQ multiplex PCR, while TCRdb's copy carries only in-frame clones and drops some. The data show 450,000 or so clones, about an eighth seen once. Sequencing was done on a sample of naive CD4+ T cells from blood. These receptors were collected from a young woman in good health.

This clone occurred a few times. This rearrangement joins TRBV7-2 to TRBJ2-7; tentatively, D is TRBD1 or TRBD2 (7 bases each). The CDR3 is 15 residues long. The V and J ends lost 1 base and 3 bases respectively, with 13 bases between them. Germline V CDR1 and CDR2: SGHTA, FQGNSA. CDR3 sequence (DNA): TGTGCCAGCAGCTTAGGACAGGGAGGGAGCTACGAGCAGTACGTC. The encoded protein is CASSLGQGGSYEQYV.

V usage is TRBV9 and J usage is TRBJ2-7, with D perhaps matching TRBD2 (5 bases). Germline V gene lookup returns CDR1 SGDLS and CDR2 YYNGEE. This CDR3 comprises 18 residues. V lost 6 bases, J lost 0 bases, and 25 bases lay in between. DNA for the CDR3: TGTGCCAGCACCGGATTTATTCGGGGTCCTTTAAGCTCCTACGAGCAGTACTTC. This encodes CASTGFIRGPLSSYEQYF.